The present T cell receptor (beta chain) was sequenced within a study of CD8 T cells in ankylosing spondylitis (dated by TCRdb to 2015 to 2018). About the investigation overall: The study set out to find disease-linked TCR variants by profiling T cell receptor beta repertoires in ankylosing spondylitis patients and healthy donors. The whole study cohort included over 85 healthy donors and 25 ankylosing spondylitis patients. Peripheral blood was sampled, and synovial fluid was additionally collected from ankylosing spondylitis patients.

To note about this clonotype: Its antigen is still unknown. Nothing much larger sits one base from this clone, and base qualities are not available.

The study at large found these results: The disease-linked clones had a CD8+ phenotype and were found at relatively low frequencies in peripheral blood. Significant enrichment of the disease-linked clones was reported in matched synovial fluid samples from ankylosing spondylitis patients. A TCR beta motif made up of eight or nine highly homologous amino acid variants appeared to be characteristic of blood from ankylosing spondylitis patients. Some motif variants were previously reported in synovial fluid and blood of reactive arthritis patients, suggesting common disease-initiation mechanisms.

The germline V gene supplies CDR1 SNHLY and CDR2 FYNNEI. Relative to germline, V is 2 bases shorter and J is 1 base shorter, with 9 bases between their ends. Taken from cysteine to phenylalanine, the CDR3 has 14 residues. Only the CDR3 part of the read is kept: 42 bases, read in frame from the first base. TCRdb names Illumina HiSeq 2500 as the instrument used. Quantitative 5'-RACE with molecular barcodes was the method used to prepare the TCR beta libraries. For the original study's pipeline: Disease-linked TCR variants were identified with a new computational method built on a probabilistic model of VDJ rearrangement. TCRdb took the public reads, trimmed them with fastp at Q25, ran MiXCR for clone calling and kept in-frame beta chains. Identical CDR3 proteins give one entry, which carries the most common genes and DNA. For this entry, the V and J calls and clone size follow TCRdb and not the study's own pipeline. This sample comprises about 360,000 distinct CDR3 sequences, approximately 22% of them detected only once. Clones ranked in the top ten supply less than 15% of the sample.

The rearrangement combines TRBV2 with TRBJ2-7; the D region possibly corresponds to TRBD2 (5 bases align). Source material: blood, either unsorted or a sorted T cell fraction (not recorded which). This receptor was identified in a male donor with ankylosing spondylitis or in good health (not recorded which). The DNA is TGTGCCAGCAGTGAACCCAGGAGGTCCTACGAGCAGTACTTC. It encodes CASSEPRRSYEQYF.